The present T cell receptor beta chain was sequenced within a study of CD8 T cells in ankylosing spondylitis. Findings and limits, study-wide: Ankylosing spondylitis blood appeared to be characterized by a TCR beta motif of eight highly homologous variants.

TCRdb re-called the 5' RACE reads through MiXCR, storing one row per CDR3 protein. Counted here are under 300,000 distinct CDR3 sequences, roughly 18% occurring once; the ten biggest clones make up about a third. Only a few counts were recorded for this clonotype. Its antigen is still unknown. The length of the CDR3 is 14 residues. V trimming: 5 bases; J trimming: 4 bases; junction bases outside the gene matches: 7. Germline V gene sequence: CDR1 SQVTM, CDR2 ANQGSEA. The source is a male donor with ankylosing spondylitis or in good health (not recorded which). The rearrangement joins TRBV29-1 to TRBJ2-1; the match to TRBD2 covers 8 bases. Material for sequencing was blood, either unsorted or a sorted T cell fraction (not recorded which). The CDR3 protein is CSVQGTRQYNEQFF. CDR3 DNA sequence: TGCAGCGTTCAAGGGACTAGACAGTACAATGAGCAGTTCTTC.